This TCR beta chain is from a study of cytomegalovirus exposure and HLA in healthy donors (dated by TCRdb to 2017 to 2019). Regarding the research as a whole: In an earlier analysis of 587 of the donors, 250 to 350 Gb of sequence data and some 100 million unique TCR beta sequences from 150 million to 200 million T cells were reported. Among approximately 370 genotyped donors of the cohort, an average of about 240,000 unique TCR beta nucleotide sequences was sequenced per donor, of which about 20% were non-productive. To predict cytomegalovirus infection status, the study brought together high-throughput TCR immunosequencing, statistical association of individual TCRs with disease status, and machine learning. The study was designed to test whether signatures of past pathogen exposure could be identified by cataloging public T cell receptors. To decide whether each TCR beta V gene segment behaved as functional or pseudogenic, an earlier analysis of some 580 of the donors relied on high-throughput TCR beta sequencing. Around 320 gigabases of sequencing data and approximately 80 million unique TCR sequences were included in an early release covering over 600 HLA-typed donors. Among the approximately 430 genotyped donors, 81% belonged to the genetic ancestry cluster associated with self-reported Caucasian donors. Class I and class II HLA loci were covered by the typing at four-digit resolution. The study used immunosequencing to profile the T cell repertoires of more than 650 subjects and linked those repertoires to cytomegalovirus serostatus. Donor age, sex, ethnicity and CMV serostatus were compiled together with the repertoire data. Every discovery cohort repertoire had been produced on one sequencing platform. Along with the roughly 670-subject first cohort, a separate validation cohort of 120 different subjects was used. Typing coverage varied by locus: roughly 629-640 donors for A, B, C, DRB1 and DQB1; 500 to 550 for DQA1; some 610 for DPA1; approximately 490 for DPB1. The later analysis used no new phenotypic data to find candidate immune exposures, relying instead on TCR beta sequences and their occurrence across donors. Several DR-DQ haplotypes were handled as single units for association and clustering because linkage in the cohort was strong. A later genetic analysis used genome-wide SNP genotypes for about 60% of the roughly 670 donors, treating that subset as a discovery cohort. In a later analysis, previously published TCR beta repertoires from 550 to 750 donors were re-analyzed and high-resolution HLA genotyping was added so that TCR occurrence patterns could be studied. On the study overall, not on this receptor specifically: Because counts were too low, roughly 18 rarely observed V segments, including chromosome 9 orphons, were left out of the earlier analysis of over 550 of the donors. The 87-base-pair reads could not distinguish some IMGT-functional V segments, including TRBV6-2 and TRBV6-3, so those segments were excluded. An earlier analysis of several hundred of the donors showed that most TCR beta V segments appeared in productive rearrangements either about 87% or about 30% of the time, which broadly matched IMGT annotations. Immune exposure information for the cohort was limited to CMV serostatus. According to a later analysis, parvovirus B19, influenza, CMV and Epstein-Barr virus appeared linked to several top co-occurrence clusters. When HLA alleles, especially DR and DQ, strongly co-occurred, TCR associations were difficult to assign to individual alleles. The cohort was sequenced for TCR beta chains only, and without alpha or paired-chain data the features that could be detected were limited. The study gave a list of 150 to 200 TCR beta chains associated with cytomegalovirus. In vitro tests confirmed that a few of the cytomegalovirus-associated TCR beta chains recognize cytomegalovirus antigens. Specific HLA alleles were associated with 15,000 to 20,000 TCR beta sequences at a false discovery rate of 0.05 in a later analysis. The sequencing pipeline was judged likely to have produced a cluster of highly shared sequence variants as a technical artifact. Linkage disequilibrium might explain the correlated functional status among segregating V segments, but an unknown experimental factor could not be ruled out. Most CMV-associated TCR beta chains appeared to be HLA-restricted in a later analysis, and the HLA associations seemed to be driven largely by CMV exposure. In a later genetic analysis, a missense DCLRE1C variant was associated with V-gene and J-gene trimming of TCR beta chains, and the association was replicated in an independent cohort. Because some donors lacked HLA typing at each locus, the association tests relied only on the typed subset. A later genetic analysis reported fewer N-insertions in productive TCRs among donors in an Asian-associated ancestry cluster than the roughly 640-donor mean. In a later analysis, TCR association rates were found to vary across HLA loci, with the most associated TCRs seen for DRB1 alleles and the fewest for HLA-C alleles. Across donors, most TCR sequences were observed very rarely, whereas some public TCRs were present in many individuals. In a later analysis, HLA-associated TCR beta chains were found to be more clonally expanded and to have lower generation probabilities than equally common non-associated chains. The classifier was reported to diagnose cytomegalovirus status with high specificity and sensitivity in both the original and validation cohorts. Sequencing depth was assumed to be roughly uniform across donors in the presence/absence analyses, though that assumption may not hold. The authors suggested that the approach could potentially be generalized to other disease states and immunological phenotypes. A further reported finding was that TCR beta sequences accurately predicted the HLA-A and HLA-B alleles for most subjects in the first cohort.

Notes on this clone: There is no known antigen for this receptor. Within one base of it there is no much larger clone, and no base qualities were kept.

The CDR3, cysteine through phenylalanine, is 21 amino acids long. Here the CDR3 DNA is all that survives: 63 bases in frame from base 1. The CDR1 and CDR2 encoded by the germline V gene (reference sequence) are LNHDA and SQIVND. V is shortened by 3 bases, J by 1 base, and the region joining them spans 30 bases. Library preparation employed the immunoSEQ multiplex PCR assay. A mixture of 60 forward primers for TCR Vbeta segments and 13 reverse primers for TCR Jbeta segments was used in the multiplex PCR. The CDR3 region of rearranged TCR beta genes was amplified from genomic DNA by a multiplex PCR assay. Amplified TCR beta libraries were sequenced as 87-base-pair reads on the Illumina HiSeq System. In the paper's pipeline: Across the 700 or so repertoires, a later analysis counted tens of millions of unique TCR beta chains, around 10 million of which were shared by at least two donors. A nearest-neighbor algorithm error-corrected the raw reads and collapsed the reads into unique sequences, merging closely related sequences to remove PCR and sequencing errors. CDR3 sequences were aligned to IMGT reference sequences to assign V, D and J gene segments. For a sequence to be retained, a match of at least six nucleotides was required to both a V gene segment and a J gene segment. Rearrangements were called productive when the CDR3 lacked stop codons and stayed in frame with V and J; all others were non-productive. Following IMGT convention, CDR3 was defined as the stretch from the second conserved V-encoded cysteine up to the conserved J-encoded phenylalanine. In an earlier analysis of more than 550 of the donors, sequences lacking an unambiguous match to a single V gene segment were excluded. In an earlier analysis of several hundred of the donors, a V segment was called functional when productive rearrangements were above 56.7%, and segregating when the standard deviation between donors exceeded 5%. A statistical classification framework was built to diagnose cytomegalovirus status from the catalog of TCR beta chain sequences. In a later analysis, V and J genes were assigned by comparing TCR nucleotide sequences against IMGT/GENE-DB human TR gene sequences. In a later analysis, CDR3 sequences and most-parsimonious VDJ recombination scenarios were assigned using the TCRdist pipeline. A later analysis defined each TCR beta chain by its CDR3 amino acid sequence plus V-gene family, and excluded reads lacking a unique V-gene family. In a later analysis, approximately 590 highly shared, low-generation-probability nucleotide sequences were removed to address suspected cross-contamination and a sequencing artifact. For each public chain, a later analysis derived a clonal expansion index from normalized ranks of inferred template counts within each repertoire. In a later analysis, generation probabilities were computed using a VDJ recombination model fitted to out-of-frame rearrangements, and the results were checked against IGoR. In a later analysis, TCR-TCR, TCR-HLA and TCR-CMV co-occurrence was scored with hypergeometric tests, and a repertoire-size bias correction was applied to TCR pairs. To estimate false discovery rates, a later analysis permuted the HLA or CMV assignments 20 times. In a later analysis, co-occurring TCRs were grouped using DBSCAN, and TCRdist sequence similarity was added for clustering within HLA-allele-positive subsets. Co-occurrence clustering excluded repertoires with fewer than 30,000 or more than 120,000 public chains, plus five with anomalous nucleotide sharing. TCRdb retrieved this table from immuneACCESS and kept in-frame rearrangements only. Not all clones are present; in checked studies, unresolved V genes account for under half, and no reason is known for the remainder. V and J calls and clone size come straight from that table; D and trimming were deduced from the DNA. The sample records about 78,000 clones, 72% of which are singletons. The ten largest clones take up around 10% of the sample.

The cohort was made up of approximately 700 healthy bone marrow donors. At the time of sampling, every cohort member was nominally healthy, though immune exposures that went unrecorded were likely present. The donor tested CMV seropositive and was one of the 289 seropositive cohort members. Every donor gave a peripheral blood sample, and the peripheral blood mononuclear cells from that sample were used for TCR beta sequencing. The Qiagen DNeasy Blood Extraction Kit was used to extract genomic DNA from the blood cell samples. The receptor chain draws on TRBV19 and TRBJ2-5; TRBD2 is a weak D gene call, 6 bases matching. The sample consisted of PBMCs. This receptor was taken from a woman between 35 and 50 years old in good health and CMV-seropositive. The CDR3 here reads CASSIPQFSGPRGGPQETQYF. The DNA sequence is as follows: TGTGCCAGTAGTATTCCGCAATTCTCGGGGCCCCGTGGAGGGCCCCAAGAGACCCAGTACTTC.